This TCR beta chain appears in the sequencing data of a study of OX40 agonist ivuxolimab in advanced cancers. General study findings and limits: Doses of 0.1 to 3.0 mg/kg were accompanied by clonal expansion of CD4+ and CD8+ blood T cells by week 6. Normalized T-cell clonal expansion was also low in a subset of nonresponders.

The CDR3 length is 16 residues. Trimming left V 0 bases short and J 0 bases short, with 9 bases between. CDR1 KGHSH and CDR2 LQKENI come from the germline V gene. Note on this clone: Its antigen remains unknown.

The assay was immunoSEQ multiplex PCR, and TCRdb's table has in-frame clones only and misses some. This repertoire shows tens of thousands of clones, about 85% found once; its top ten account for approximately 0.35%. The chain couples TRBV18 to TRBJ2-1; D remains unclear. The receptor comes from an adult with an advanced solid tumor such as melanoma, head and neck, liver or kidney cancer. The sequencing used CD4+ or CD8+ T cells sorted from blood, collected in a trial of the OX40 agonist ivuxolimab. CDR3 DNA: TGTGCCAGCTCACCACCCAACCAGGCCTCCTACAATGAGCAGTTCTTC. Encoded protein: CASSPPNQASYNEQFF.